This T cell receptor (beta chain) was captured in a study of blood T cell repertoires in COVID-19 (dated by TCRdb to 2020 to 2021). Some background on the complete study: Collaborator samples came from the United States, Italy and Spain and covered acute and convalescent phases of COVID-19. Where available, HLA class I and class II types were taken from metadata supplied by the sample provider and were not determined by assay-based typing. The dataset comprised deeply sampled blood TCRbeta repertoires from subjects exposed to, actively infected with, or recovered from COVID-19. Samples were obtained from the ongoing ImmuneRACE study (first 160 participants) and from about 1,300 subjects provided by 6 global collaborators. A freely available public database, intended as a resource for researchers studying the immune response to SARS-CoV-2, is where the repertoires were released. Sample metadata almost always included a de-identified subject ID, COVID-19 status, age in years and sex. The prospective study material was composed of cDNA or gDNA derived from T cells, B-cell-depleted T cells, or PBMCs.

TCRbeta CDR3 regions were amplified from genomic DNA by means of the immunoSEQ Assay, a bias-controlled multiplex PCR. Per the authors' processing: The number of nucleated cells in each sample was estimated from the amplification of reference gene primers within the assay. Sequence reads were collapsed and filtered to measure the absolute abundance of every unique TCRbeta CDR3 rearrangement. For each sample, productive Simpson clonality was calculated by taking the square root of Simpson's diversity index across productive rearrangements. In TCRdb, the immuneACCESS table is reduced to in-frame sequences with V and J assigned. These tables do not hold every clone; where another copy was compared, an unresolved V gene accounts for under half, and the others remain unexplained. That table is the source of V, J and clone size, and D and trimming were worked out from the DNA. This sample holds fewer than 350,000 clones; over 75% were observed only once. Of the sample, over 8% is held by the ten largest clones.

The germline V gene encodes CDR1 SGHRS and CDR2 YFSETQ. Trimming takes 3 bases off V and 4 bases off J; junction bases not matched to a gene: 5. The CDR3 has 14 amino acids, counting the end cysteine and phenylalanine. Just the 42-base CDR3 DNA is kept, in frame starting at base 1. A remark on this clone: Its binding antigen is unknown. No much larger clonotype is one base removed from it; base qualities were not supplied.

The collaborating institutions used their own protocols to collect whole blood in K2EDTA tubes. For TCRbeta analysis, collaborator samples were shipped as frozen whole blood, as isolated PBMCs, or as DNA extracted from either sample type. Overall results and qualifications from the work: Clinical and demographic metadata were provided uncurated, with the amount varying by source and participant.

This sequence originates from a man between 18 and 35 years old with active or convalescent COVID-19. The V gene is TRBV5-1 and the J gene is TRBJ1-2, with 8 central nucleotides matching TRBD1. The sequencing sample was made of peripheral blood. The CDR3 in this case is CASSSDRVGYGYTF. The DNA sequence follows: TGCGCCAGCAGCTCGGACAGGGTCGGCTATGGCTACACCTTC.